The 17 T cell receptor beta chains in this list originate from one sample, sequenced in a study of cytomegalovirus exposure and HLA in healthy donors. The study ran its PCR with 60 Vbeta and 13 Jbeta primers. The method was immunoSEQ multiplex PCR; TCRdb's version includes in-frame clones alone and lacks a portion of them. The sample shows about 150,000 clones, over 60% of them seen only once. The source material was PBMCs. These receptor sequences come from a female donor in good health and CMV-seropositive.

The rearrangement links TRBV6-1 to TRBJ1-5; 9 bases are shared with TRBD1. Trimming removed 6 bases from V and 7 bases from J; junction bases left unmatched: 7. The CDR3 consists of 14 residues. CDR1 and CDR2 from the germline V gene are MNHNS and SASEGT. CDR3 sequence reads: CASRKQGARQPQHF. The CDR3 bases are TGTGCCAGCAGAAAACAGGGGGCTCGACAGCCCCAGCATTTT.

In DNA, the CDR3 is TGCGCCAGCAGAGAGGGAGGGGAGCAAGAGACCCAGTACTTC. Amino acids: CASREGGEQETQYF. The genes are TRBV23-1 and TRBJ2-5; 7 bases line up with TRBD2. TRBV23-1 qualifies as an ORF whose function is uncertain. CDR3 size: 14 residues. The V and J ends lost 6 bases and 2 bases, in that order; junction bases with no gene match: 6.

This sequence joins TRBV5-1 and TRBJ2-3; no firm D call. CDR3 size: 14 residues. V lost 0 bases to trimming and J lost 7 bases, with 12 bases between them. Germline V CDR1 and CDR2: SGHRS, YFSETQ. For the CDR3, the DNA is TGCGCCAGCAGCTTGGTCGACACCACCTATACGCAGTATTTT. Translating gives CASSLVDTTYTQYF.

This clone appeared a single time. The junction departs from germline at one end; a sequencing error may be responsible. The J gene is TRBJ2-7, the V gene TRBV7-9; the match to TRBD1 covers 7 bases. Germline CDR1 reads SEHNR; CDR2 reads FQNEAQ (reference sequence). This CDR3 is 17 amino acids long. CDR3 in DNA: TGTTCCAGCAGCCCCCGCGACCGGGACAGAGGGCGCCACGAGCAGTACTTC. It specifies CSSSPRDRDRGRHEQYF. Complete variable domain (other parts from reference TRBV7-9 and TRBJ2-7): DTGVSQNPRHKITKRGQNVTFRCDPISEHNRLYWYRQTLGQGPEFLTYFQNEAQLEKSRLLSDRFSAERPKGSFSTLEIQRTEQGDSAMYLCSSSPRDRDRGRHEQYFGPGTRLTVT.

This clone was recorded a few times. The chain employs TRBV30 and TRBJ1-1; D possibly corresponds to TRBD1 (5 bases). This CDR3 has 13 amino acids. V was cut by 0 bases and J by 2 bases, with 7 bases left in between. In germline, CDR1 is GTSNPN, CDR2 SVGIG (reference sequence). The CDR3: CAWSVQVNTEAFF. DNA of the CDR3: TGTGCCTGGAGTGTACAGGTTAACACTGAAGCTTTCTTT. Using reference TRBV30 and TRBJ1-1 for the parts outside the CDR3, the full variable domain is SQTIHQWPATLVQPVGSPLSLECTVEGTSNPNLYWYRQAAGRGLQLLFYSVGIGQISSEVPQNLSASRPQDRQFILSSKKLLLSDSGFYLCAWSVQVNTEAFFGQGTRLTVV.

On this clone itself: A junction end diverges from the germline sequence, so it may reflect a read error. The gene calls are TRBV7-9 and TRBJ2-1; a possible D gene is TRBD1 (5 bases). Germline CDR1 and CDR2: SEHNR and FQNEAQ (reference sequence). There are 12 residues in the CDR3. The CDR3 DNA reads TGTTCCAGCAGAAGGGGTCCCAATGAGCAGTTCTTC. It is translated as CSSRRGPNEQFF.

The chain uses TRBV2 and TRBJ2-7; TRBD1 aligns across 9 bases. This CDR3 region has 15 residues. The junction had 7 bases not matched to a gene; V was cut back by 7 bases and J by 0 bases. Germline V gives CDR1 SNHLY, CDR2 FYNNEI. CDR3 nucleotides: TGTGCCAGCAACCGGGACAGGGACAGCTCCTACGAGCAGTACTTC. The encoded protein is CASNRDRDSSYEQYF. The full variable domain, completed using reference TRBV2 and TRBJ2-7, is EPEVTQTPSHQVTQMGQEVILRCVPISNHLYFYWYRQILGQKVEFLVSFYNNEISEKSEIFDDQFSVERPDGSNFTLKIRSTKLEDSAMYFCASNRDRDSSYEQYFGPGTRLTVT.

There are a few counts of this clone. The V gene is TRBV6-5, the J gene TRBJ1-4; D not certain. This CDR3 region has 14 residues. CDR1 is MNHEY and CDR2 is SVGAGI in the germline V gene. V lost 3 bases, J lost 2 bases, and 7 bases lay in between. Here the CDR3 reads CASSYTRTNEKLFF. Written as DNA, the CDR3 is TGTGCCAGCAGTTATACGAGGACTAATGAAAAACTGTTTTTT.

The chain uses TRBV6-6 and TRBJ2-5; TRBD2 agrees at 12 bases. This CDR3 has 16 amino acids. J was trimmed by 4 bases and V by 2 bases; bases with no gene match: 5. Germline V gene sequence: CDR1 MNHNY, CDR2 SVGAGI (reference sequence). Here the CDR3 DNA reads TGTGCCAGCAGTTACACGCCTAGCGGGAGGGGAGAGACCCAGTACTTC. Translating gives CASSYTPSGRGETQYF.

This clone was found a few times. The chain links TRBV29-1 to TRBJ1-3; no reliable D call. The CDR3 loop spans 12 amino acids. Germline CDR1 reads SQVTM; CDR2 reads ANQGSEA. Trimming removed 7 bases at V and 0 bases at J, with 7 bases between. The CDR3 here is CSARYSGNTIYF. The DNA of the CDR3 is TGCAGCGCCCGTTACTCTGGAAACACCATATATTTT. The entire variable domain, with the rest obtained from reference TRBV29-1 and TRBJ1-3, is as follows: SAVISQKPSRDICQRGTSLTIQCQVDSQVTMMFWYRQQPGQSLTLIATANQGSEATYESGFVIDKFPISRPNLTFSTLTVSNMSPEDSSIYLCSARYSGNTIYFGEGSWLTVV.

This chain uses TRBV19 with TRBJ1-5, with unresolved D. CDR1 and CDR2 (germline): LNHDA, SQIVND (reference sequence). The CDR3 has 15 amino acids. V lost 3 bases and J 0 bases, leaving 9 bases between the germline ends. CDR3 DNA: TGTGCCAGTAGTATGCGAAATCCTAGCAATCAGCCCCAGCATTTT. Translation: CASSMRNPSNQPQHF.

This chain joins TRBV4-1 and TRBJ2-3, with 8 bases fitting TRBD1. V gave up 4 bases and J gave up 3 bases; unmatched junction bases: 3. Germline loops: CDR1 MGHRA, CDR2 YSYEKL. This CDR3 comprises 14 residues. DNA of the CDR3: TGCGCCAGCAGCCCCCGGACAGGGACAGATACGCAGTATTTT. Encoded protein: CASSPRTGTDTQYF.

Written as DNA, the CDR3 is TGTGCCAGCAGTAAGCGGGACTTTGTAGATACGCAGTATTTT. As protein: CASSKRDFVDTQYF. V is TRBV28 and J is TRBJ2-3; TRBD2 agrees at 7 bases. CDR3 length: 14 amino acids. V lost 5 bases, J lost 5 bases, and 7 bases stayed unmatched. The germline V gene has CDR1 MDHEN and CDR2 SYDVKM.

The chain is built from TRBV21-1 and TRBJ2-3; no DNA check was done on the table's D call, TRBD2. TRBV21-1 is noted as a pseudogene. CDR3 size: 17 residues. CDR3 residues: CASSKGLAGLFTDTQYF. The CDR3 region has the DNA TGTGCCAGCAGCAAGGGATTAGCGGGACTATTCACAGATACGCAGTATTTT.

The V gene is TRBV5-1, the J gene TRBJ1-4; D might be TRBD1 (6 bases). The CDR3 is 17 residues long. Trimming pared 0 bases from V and 6 bases from J, leaving 18 bases between. The germline V gene has CDR1 SGHRS and CDR2 YFSETQ. CDR3 bases: TGCGCCAGCAGCTTGGTGGCAATGGGGGCCGGGGATGAAAAACTGTTTTTT. It encodes CASSLVAMGAGDEKLFF.

The CDR3 sequence is CASSVSRSSYNEQFF. CDR3 in DNA: TGTGCCAGCAGCGTCTCCCGTTCTTCCTACAATGAGCAGTTCTTC. The chain is built from TRBV9 and TRBJ2-1; D is undetermined. CDR1 is SGDLS and CDR2 is YYNGEE in the germline V gene. Trimming stripped 2 bases from V and 1 base from J, with 10 bases between. The length of the CDR3 is 15 residues.

V and J are TRBV5-1 and TRBJ1-1; perhaps TRBD1 as D (5 bases). The germline V and J ends were trimmed by 3 bases and 1 base, with 10 bases remaining between them. Germline loops: CDR1 SGHRS, CDR2 YFSETQ. This CDR3 comprises 14 residues. CDR3 in DNA: TGCGCCAGCAGCTACGACAGCCGGAACACTGAAGCTTTCTTT. Translation gives CASSYDSRNTEAFF.